Each of the 14 T cell receptor beta chains below was sequenced from the same sample in a study of blood T cell repertoires in COVID-19. Data came from immunoSEQ multiplex PCR; TCRdb stores just in-frame clones and leaves some out. The profile shows about 170,000 clones, 65% to 85% of them singletons. Sequencing was performed on peripheral blood. These receptors all come from a woman aged 65 to 85 who had recovered from COVID-19.

The rearrangement joins TRBV12-3 or TRBV12-4 to TRBJ2-7, with 8 nucleotides matching TRBD2. J lost 7 bases, V lost 8 bases, and 7 bases had no gene match. The CDR3 length is 12 residues. CDR3 nucleotides: TGTGCCAGCGGATCGGGGGGGAGGGAGCAGTACTTC. Translating it yields CASGSGGREQYF.

The CDR3 DNA is TGTGCCAGCAGTACCCGGGGGGATCAGCCCCAGCATTTT. Translation gives CASSTRGDQPQHF. The V gene is TRBV3-1 (or the pseudogene TRBV3-2), the J gene TRBJ1-5, with a weak D call TRBD1 (5 bases). From germline, CDR1 is LGHDT and CDR2 YNNKEL (reference sequence). V was cut by 6 bases and J by 5 bases, with 11 bases left in between. CDR3 length: 13 residues.

This chain joins TRBV27 and TRBJ1-2; TRBD1 might be the D (6 bases). The germline V and J ends were trimmed by 3 bases and 7 bases, with 15 bases remaining between them. Germline CDR1 MNHEY, CDR2 SMNVEV (reference sequence). The CDR3 is made up of 14 amino acids. CDR3 sequence reads: CASSFGQGMGGYTF. The CDR3 coding sequence is TGTGCCAGCAGTTTCGGGCAGGGGATGGGTGGCTACACCTTC.

The chain uses TRBV29-1 and TRBJ1-1; D perhaps matches TRBD1 (6 bases). The CDR3 is made up of 15 amino acids. Germline lookup yields CDR1 SQVTM and CDR2 ANQGSEA. V was clipped by 7 bases and J by 1 base, with 19 bases between them. CDR3 sequence (DNA): TGCAGCGCCCGGGGGGCGACGAAGGGGAACACTGAAGCTTTCTTT. It specifies CSARGATKGNTEAFF.

The CDR3 loop is CASSLVGGNTIYF. The CDR3 nucleotides are TGTGCCAGCAGTTTAGTCGGGGGAAACACCATATATTTT. The chain is built from TRBV12-3 or TRBV12-4 and TRBJ1-3; D call uncertain. This CDR3 is 13 amino acids long. Trimming left V 1 base short and J 4 bases short, with 5 bases between.

V is TRBV5-1 and J is TRBJ1-2; D might be TRBD1 (5 bases). The CDR3 sequence is 14 residues long. Germline lookup yields CDR1 SGHRS and CDR2 YFSETQ. V was shortened by 4 bases and J by 6 bases, with 16 bases between the two germline ends. CDR3 bases: TGCGCCAGCAGCCAAAATGGGGCAGGGAATGGCTACACCTTC. Translated, it gives CASSQNGAGNGYTF. Variable domain in full (rest from reference TRBV5-1 and TRBJ1-2): KAGVTQTPRYLIKTRGQQVTLSCSPISGHRSVSWYQQTPGQGLQFLFEYFSETQRNKGNFPGRFSGRQFSNSRSEMNVSTLELGDSALYLCASSQNGAGNGYTFGSGTRLTVV.

This chain joins TRBV4-2 and TRBJ2-3; 10 bases align to TRBD2. In germline, CDR1 is LGHNA, CDR2 YNFKEQ. CDR3 length: 18 amino acids. V lost 0 bases to trimming and J lost 4 bases; unmatched junction nucleotides: 10. The chain's CDR3 is CASSQEVWASGSADTQYF. CDR3 bases: TGTGCCAGCAGCCAAGAGGTATGGGCTAGCGGGAGCGCAGATACGCAGTATTTT.

This rearrangement joins TRBV4-1 to TRBJ1-3; D unresolved. This CDR3 is built from 17 residues. Trimming took 3 bases from V and 2 from J, leaving 17 bases between them. CDR1 is MGHRA and CDR2 is YSYEKL in the germline V gene. The CDR3 sequence is CASSQKPTDGTGNTIYF. As DNA, the CDR3 is TGCGCCAGCAGCCAGAAGCCGACGGACGGGACTGGAAACACCATATATTTT.

The chain has TRBV7-2 and TRBJ2-7; TRBD2 matches at 7 bases. There are 15 residues in the CDR3. The V gene end was trimmed by 1 base and the J gene end by 3 bases; junction bases not matched to a gene: 6. Germline loops: CDR1 SGHTA, CDR2 FQGNSA. CDR3 nucleotides: TGTGCCAGCAGCTTAGGCTGGGGAGGGAGCTACGAGCAGTACTTC. It codes for CASSLGWGGSYEQYF.

The rearrangement uses TRBV6-4 and TRBJ1-1, with D unresolved. The ends were cut back, 0 bases at V and 0 bases at J, with 11 bases in the middle. The V gene's germline CDR1 is MRHNA and CDR2 SNTAGT. The CDR3 is 16 residues long. The CDR3 DNA follows: TGTGCCAGCAGTGACTCAACACCGATAATGAACACTGAAGCTTTCTTT. Translating gives CASSDSTPIMNTEAFF.

Only one count was recorded for this clone. CDR3 amino acids: CASSPRFANTGELFF. The CDR3 DNA reads as TGTGCCAGCAGCCCCAGGTTCGCGAACACCGGGGAGCTGTTTTTT. V is TRBV5-6 and J is TRBJ2-2; D is unresolved. V was clipped by 4 bases and J by 0 bases, with 10 bases between them. CDR1 SGHDT and CDR2 YYEEEE come from the germline V gene. The CDR3 loop spans 15 amino acids.

This clone came up once. This chain uses TRBV25-1 with TRBJ1-2; D is possibly TRBD1 (5 bases). This CDR3 region has 17 residues. Trimming removed 1 base from V and 0 bases from J, with 15 bases in between. CDR1 is MGHDK, CDR2 SYGVNS, per germline. The CDR3 bases are TGTGCCAGCAGTGAATGGGGGGGAGCGACGGCTAACTATGGCTACACCTTC. Its translation is CASSEWGGATANYGYTF.

V usage is TRBV19 and J usage is TRBJ2-3; tentatively, D is TRBD2 (5 bases). This CDR3 contains 13 residues. Looked up from germline, CDR1 is LNHDA and CDR2 is SQIVND (reference sequence). The germline V and J ends were trimmed by 5 bases and 6 bases, with 12 bases remaining between them. CDR3 protein: CASSRDLVDTQYF. CDR3 sequence (DNA): TGTGCCAGTAGTCGGGATTTGGTTGATACGCAGTATTTT.

There are a few counts of this clone. The chain employs TRBV7-9 and TRBJ1-4, with D perhaps matching TRBD1 (5 bases). This CDR3 is 18 amino acids long. Germline assignment: CDR1 SEHNR and CDR2 FQNEAQ (reference sequence). V shed 4 bases and J shed 11 bases, with 29 bases lying between them. The CDR3 region is CASSSHPIAGRGEVKLFF. As DNA, the CDR3 is TGTGCCAGCAGCTCCCACCCTATTGCCGGCCGAGGGGAGGTGAAACTGTTTTTT.